The entry below describes one T cell receptor beta chain. The antigen is unknown. In the PCR, 60 Vbeta and 13 Jbeta primers were used. The assay was immunoSEQ multiplex PCR, and TCRdb's table has in-frame clones only and misses some. There are some 190,000 clones in the sample; 82% occur only once, and over 1.5% lies in the top ten. This entry comes from a study of cytomegalovirus exposure and HLA in healthy donors. The germline V gene has CDR1 SGDLS and CDR2 YYNGEE. The CDR3 length is 15 residues. Whole-study results and caveats: Another analysis was done later, and it associated approximately 15,000 TCR beta sequences with HLA alleles at 0.05 false discovery rate. In a later analysis, a missense DCLRE1C variant was linked to TCR beta V- and J-gene trimming. CMV antigen specificity was confirmed in vitro for a few CMV-associated chains. In a later analysis, common viral pathogens appeared linked to several of the most significant clusters.

The sequenced sample consisted of PBMCs. The receptor comes from a man aged 35-49 years in good health and CMV-seronegative. The chain couples TRBV9 to TRBJ2-5, with 9 nucleotides matching TRBD1. The J call may not be correct, given that the DNA end is closer to TRBJ2-7. CDR3 loop: CASSVGTGDYYEQYF. The CDR3 region has the DNA TGTGCCAGCAGCGTAGGGACAGGGGATTACTACGAGCAGTACTTC.